One sample yielded the 15 T cell receptor delta chains listed below, sequenced in a study of gamma-delta T cells after stem cell transplantation. TCRdb reprocessed the RT-PCR reads using CATT. This sample carries fewer than 12,000 delta-chain clones, 1% to 1.5% of them seen once, and the ten largest clones take around 10%. The specimen sequenced was gamma-delta T cells. The origin of the receptors is a human donor. It is not recorded whose cells these are; they may come from a transplant donor.

The table lists this clone with many counts. A much bigger clone sits one base away, suggesting this may be a read error. Within the sample, other DNA sequences also encode this same CDR3. The CDR3 protein is CACDTVGDTKATDKLIF. The CDR3 DNA follows: TGCGCCTGTGACACGGTAGGGGATACTAAGGCAACCGATAAACTCATCTTT. The chain couples TRDV2 to TRDJ1; 8 nucleotides line up with TRDD3. The CDR3 runs to 17 residues. CDR1 and CDR2 from the germline V gene are GEAIGNYY and EKD.

V and J are TRDV2 and TRDJ1; 13 bases are shared with TRDD3. The junction had 16 bases not matched to a gene; V was cut back by 3 bases and J by 1 base. The CDR3 loop spans 20 amino acids. CDR1 is GEAIGNYY and CDR2 is EKD in the germline V gene. DNA for the CDR3: TGTGCCTGTGACCCGGTTTTACTGGGGGATACGAAGTCGCTCACCGATAAACTCATCTTT. It encodes CACDPVLLGDTKSLTDKLIF.

Turning to this clone: A much larger clone lies one base from this, so it may be a read error. The sample has other DNA sequences that encode this CDR3 too. V gene TRDV2 combines with J gene TRDJ1; tentatively, D is TRDD3 (6 bases). The CDR3 covers 14 residues. Germline assignment: CDR1 GEAIGNYY and CDR2 EKD. CDR3 sequence reads: CACDNLLGSDKLIF. The CDR3 region has the DNA TGTGCCTGTGACAATTTACTGGGATCCGATAAACTGATCTTT.

This clone was recorded a few times. The protein in TCRdb stems from a much larger clone and differs at residue 10 from this DNA's translation, likely a read error; here the protein is translated from the DNA. The chain uses TRDV2 and TRDJ1; TRDD3 aligns across 7 bases. The trim removed 7 bases at V and 0 bases at J, leaving 22 bases unmatched. This CDR3 has 19 residues. Germline lookup yields CDR1 GEAIGNYY and CDR2 EKD. The CDR3 DNA sequence: TGTGCCTGCTCTATCCTGAGGCTGGGGGGCTCCGATTACACCGATAAACTCATCTTT. It is translated as CACSILRLGGSDYTDKLIF.

Concerning this clone: The protein TCRdb lists belongs to a much larger clone and differs from this DNA's translation at residue 13, which points to a read error; the protein shown is made from the DNA. The chain has TRDV2 and TRDJ1, with D tentatively TRDD3 (6 bases). Between the trimmed V and J ends, which lost 3 bases and 3 bases, there was a span of 25 bases. The CDR3 contains 18 residues. The germline gives CDR1 GEAIGNYY, CDR2 EKD. CDR3 amino acids: CACDPLSLRGEDADKLIF. The CDR3 DNA reads TGTGCCTGTGACCCGTTAAGCCTTCGGGGGGAAGACGCCGATAAACTCATCTTT.

This clone was seen at least ten times. The V call is TRDV2, the J call TRDJ1; 10 nucleotides align to TRDD3. V dropped 0 bases and J dropped 2; count of bases not matched to a gene: 17. The V gene's germline CDR1 is GEAIGNYY and CDR2 EKD. This CDR3 is built from 20 residues. This chain's CDR3 is CACDTLRSTAGGYKTDKLIF. CDR3 in DNA: TGTGCCTGTGACACCCTGAGAAGTACGGCTGGGGGATATAAGACCGATAAACTCATCTTT.

This clone came up a few times. The protein that TCRdb holds for this DNA derives from a much larger clone and differs from the translated DNA at residue 12, which likely indicates a read error; the protein shown here is translated from the DNA. The chain has TRDV2 and TRDJ1, with 9 nucleotides matching TRDD3. The germline V gene has CDR1 GEAIGNYY and CDR2 EKD. CDR3 length: 17 amino acids. V lost 3 bases, J lost 2 bases, and 12 bases stayed unmatched. The CDR3 DNA follows: TGTGCCTGTGACCCGCTTGCGGGGGATACCGGGACCGATAAACTCATCTTT. Residues: CACDPLAGDTGTDKLIF.

This chain connects TRDV2 to TRDJ1; TRDD3 aligns across 11 bases. This CDR3 has 17 amino acids. The V gene end was trimmed by 3 bases and the J gene end by 1 base; junction bases not matched to a gene: 9. Germline V gives CDR1 GEAIGNYY, CDR2 EKD. For the CDR3, the DNA is TGTGCCTGTGACGAGCTGGGGGATACCTCGTCCACCGATAAACTCATCTTT. Amino acids: CACDELGDTSSTDKLIF.

This clone was detected only a few times. The protein held in TCRdb is that of a much larger clone and does not match this DNA's translation at residue 10, likely because of a read error; the protein shown is translated from the DNA. The chain uses TRDV2 and TRDJ1; weak D call: TRDD2 (5 bases). Trimming stripped 0 bases from V and 1 base from J, with 14 bases between. The CDR3 consists of 16 residues. CDR1 GEAIGNYY and CDR2 EKD come from the germline V gene. This CDR3 is CACDTLTPPSTDKLIF. CDR3 DNA sequence: TGTGCCTGTGACACCCTGACTCCTCCTAGCACCGATAAACTCATCTTT.

This clone was detected a few times. J is TRDJ1 and V is TRDV2, with TRDD3 matching 12 bases. With 1 base clipped from V and 7 bases from J, the junction kept 3 bases outside the gene matches. The CDR3 totals 14 residues. CDR1 is GEAIGNYY and CDR2 is EKD in the germline V gene. The CDR3 region has the DNA TGTGCCTGTGACACGCTGGGGGATACGGGTAAACTCATCTTT. It translates to CACDTLGDTGKLIF.

This clone was detected a few times. This DNA's translation and the protein TCRdb lists, from a much larger clone, do not match at residue 9, likely due to a read error; the protein shown is translated from the DNA. The V and J genes are TRDV2 and TRDJ1; 8 nucleotides agree with TRDD3. The junction had 8 bases not matched to a gene; V was cut back by 0 bases and J by 0 bases. The CDR3 covers 17 residues. Germline CDR1 is GEAIGNYY and CDR2 is EKD. The CDR3 is CACDTLLGGRYTDKLIF. For the CDR3, the DNA is TGTGCCTGTGACACCCTACTGGGGGGTAGGTACACCGATAAACTCATCTTT.

This clone was picked up a small number of times. J is TRDJ1 and V is TRDV2; 13 nucleotides match TRDD3. Germline assignment: CDR1 GEAIGNYY and CDR2 EKD. The CDR3 contains 22 residues. The trim removed 2 bases at V and 0 bases at J, leaving 20 bases unmatched. CDR3 in DNA: TGTGCCTGTGACAGTATTGGCCTTTTACTGGGGGATACGGGCCCCTACACCGATAAACTCATCTTT. It is translated as CACDSIGLLLGDTGPYTDKLIF.

On this clone: The translation of this DNA and the TCRdb protein of a much larger clone differ at residue 5, probably owing to a read error; the protein shown here is translated from the DNA. The gene calls are TRDV2 and TRDJ2; D is possibly TRDD3 (6 bases). The CDR3 sequence is 15 residues long. Trimming cost V 3 bases and J 4 bases, with 14 bases left between them. Germline lookup yields CDR1 GEAIGNYY and CDR2 EKD. The chain's CDR3 is CACDAVGLGTAQLFF. The CDR3 DNA reads TGTGCCTGTGACGCCGTGGGACTGGGGACAGCACAACTCTTCTTT.

This clone was seen a few times. The protein TCRdb lists belongs to a much larger clone and differs from this DNA's translation at residue 12, which points to a read error; the protein shown is made from the DNA. This chain joins TRDV2 and TRDJ1, with 12 bases that match TRDD3. This CDR3 contains 15 residues. Germline CDR1 GEAIGNYY, CDR2 EKD. The CDR3, as DNA: TGTGCCTCCATGGTACTGGGGGATACCCCCGATAACCTCATCTTT. Protein: CASMVLGDTPDNLIF.

The sample holds a few counts of this clone. The TCRdb record carries a much larger clone's protein, which differs from this DNA's translation at residue 8; a read error is the likely cause, and the protein listed here is the DNA translation. V and J are TRDV2 and TRDJ1; a weak D match, TRDD2 (5 bases). The length of the CDR3 is 19 residues. Per germline, CDR1 GEAIGNYY and CDR2 EKD. Trimming stripped 1 base from V and 0 bases from J, with 23 bases between. DNA of the CDR3: TGTGCCTGTGACACGGTGCTGGAAGGACGCCTACAGTACACCGATAAACTCATCTTT. It codes for CACDTVLEGRLQYTDKLIF.